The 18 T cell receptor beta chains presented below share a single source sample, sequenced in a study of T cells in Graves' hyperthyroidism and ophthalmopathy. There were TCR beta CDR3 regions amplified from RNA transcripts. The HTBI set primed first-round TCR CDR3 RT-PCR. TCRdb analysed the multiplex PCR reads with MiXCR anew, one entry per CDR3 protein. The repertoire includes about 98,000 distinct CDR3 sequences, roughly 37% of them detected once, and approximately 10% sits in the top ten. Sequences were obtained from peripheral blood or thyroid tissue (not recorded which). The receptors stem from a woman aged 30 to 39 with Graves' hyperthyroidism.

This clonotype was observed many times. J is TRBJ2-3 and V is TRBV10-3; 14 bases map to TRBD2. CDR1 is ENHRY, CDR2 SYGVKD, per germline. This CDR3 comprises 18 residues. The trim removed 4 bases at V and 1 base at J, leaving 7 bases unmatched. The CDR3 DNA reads TGTGCCATCAGTGGGGGACTAGCGGGAGAGTGGGGCACAGATACGCAGTATTTT. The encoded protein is CAISGGLAGEWGTDTQYF.

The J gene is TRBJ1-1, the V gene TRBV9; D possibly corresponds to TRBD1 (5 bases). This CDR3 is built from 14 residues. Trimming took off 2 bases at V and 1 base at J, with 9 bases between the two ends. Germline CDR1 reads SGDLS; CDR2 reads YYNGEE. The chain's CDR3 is CASSVGRWNTEAFF. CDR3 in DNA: TGTGCCAGCAGCGTGGGACGGTGGAACACTGAAGCTTTCTTT.

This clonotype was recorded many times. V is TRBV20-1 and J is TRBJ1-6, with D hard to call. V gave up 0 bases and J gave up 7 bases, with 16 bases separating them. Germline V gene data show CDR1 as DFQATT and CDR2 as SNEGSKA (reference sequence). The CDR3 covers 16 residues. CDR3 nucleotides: TGCAGTGCTAGAGATGCCTCGGGCTCGCAGAATTCACCCCTCCACTTT. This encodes CSARDASGSQNSPLHF.

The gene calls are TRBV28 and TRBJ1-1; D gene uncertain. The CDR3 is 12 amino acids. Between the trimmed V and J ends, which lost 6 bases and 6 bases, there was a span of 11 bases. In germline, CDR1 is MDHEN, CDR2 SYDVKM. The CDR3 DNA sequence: TGTGCCAGCAGCACAAAGAGGGCTGAAGCTTTCTTT. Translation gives CASSTKRAEAFF.

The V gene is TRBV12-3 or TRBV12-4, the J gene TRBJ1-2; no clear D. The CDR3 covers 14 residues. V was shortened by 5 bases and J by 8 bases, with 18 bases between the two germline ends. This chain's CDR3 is CASSDKGHFYGYTF. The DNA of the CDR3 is TGTGCCAGCAGTGACAAGGGCCACTTCTACGGCTACACCTTC.

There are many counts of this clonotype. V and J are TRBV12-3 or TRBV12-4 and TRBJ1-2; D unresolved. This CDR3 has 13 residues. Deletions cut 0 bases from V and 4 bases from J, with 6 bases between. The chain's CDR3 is CASSLAQVYGYTF. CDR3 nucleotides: TGTGCCAGCAGTTTAGCGCAAGTCTATGGCTACACCTTC.

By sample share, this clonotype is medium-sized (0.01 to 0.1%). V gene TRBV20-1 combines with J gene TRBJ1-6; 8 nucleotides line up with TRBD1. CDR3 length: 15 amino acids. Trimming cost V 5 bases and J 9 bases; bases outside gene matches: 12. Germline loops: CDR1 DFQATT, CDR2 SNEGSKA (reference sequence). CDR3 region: CSAHTAKTGVSPLHF. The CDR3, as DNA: TGCAGTGCTCACACCGCAAAGACAGGGGTTTCACCCCTCCACTTT.

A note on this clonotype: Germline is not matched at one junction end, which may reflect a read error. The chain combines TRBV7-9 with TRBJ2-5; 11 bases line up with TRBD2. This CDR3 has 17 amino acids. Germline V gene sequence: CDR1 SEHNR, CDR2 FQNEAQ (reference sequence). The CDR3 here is CASSRLLRLAGLQSQYF. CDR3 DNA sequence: TGCGCCAGCAGCCGACTCCTAAGACTAGCGGGACTGCAGTCCCAGTACTTC.

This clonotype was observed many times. The CDR3, as DNA: TGTGCCAGCAGCCCCTCGGACTACGAGCAGTACTTC. Translation gives CASSPSDYEQYF. The rearrangement joins TRBV7-9 to TRBJ2-7; D remains unclear. Germline values: CDR1 SEHNR, CDR2 FQNEAQ (reference sequence). The CDR3 consists of 12 residues. V was shortened by 5 bases and J by 3 bases, with 8 bases between the two germline ends.

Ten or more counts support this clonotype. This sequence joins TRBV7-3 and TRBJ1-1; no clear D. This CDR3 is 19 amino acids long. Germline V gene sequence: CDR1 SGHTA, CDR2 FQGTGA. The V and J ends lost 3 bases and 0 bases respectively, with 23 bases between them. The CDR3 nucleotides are TGTGCCAGCAGCTTCGCGCTGGCTCCACGAGGCTTCATGAACACTGAAGCTTTCTTT. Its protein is CASSFALAPRGFMNTEAFF.

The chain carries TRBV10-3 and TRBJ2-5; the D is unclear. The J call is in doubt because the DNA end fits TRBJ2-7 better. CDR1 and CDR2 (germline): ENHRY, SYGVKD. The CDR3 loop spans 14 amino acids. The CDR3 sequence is CAISESQDPYEQYF. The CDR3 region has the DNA TGTGCCATCAGTGAGTCGCAGGACCCCTACGAGCAGTACTTC.

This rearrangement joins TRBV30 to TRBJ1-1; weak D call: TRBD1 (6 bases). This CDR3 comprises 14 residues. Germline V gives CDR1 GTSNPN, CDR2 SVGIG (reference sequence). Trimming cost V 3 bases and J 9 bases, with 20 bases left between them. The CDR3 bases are TGTGCCTGGAGACGGACGAGGACAGCATCTCAAGCTTTCTTT. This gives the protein CAWRRTRTASQAFF. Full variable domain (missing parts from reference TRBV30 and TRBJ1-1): SQTIHQWPATLVQPVGSPLSLECTVEGTSNPNLYWYRQAAGRGLQLLFYSVGIGQISSEVPQNLSASRPQDRQFILSSKKLLLSDSGFYLCAWRRTRTASQAFFGQGTRLTVV.

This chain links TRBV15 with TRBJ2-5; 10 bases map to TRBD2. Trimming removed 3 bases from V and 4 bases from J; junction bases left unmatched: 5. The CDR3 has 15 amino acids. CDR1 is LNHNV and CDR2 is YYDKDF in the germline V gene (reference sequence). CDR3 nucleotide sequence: TGTGCCACCAGCAGCCGAGCGGGGGGGGGAGAGACCCAGTACTTC. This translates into CATSSRAGGGETQYF.

The CDR3 region has the DNA TGTGCCAGCAGCCAAGTTTTGGGTGACAATGAGCAGTTCTTC. Residues: CASSQVLGDNEQFF. The chain employs TRBV7-9 and TRBJ2-1; D is undetermined. The CDR3 loop spans 14 amino acids. CDR1 is SEHNR and CDR2 is FQNEAQ in the germline V gene (reference sequence). Deletions cut 5 bases from V and 5 bases from J, with 13 bases between. The variable domain in full, completed from reference TRBV7-9 and TRBJ2-1, reads DTGVSQNPRHKITKRGQNVTFRCDPISEHNRLYWYRQTLGQGPEFLTYFQNEAQLEKSRLLSDRFSAERPKGSFSTLEIQRTEQGDSAMYLCASSQVLGDNEQFFGPGTRLTVL.

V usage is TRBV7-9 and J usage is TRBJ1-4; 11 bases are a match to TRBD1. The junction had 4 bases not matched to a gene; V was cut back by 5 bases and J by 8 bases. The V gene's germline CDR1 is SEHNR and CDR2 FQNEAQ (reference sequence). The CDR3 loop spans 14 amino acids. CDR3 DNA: TGTGCCAGCAGCAAGGACAGGGGGCGCGAAAAACTGTTTTTT. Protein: CASSKDRGREKLFF.

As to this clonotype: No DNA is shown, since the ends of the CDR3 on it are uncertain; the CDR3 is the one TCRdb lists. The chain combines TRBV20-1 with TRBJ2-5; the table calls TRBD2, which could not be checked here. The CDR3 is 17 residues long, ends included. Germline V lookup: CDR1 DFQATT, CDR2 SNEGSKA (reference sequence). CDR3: CSAARRAAVFGSGTQYF.

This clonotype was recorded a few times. CDR3 protein: CASSLYPSGGENYGYTF. The CDR3 bases are TGTGCCAGCAGTTTGTATCCCAGCGGAGGGGAGAACTATGGCTACACCTTC. The genes are TRBV28 and TRBJ1-2; D possibly corresponds to TRBD1 (5 bases). The germline CDR1 and CDR2 sequences are MDHEN and SYDVKM. The CDR3 consists of 17 residues. Trimming cost V 3 bases and J 2 bases, with 19 bases left between them.

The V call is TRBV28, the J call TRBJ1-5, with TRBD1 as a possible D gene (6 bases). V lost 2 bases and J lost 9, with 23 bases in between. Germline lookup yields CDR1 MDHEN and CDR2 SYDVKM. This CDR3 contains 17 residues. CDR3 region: CASSLLERTGAGPPQHF. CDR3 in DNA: TGTGCCAGCAGTTTACTTGAGCGGACGGGGGCGGGGCCGCCCCAGCATTTT.